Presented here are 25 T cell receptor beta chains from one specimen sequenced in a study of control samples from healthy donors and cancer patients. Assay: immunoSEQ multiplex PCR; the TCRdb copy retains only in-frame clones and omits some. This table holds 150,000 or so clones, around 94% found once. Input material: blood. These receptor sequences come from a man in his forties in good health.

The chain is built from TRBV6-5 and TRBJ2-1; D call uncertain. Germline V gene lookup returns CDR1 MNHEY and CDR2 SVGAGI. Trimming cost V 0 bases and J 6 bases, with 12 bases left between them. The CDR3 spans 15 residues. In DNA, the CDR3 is TGTGCCAGCAGTTACTCTGAGGTGGTAATCAATGAGCAGTTCTTC. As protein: CASSYSEVVINEQFF.

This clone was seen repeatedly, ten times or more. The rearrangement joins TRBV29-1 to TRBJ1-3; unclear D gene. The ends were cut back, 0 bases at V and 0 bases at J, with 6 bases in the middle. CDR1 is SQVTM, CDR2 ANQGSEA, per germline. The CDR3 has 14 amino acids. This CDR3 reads CSVEETSSGNTIYF. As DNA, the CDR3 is TGCAGCGTTGAAGAGACAAGCTCTGGAAACACCATATATTTT. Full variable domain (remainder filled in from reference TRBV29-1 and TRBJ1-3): SAVISQKPSRDICQRGTSLTIQCQVDSQVTMMFWYRQQPGQSLTLIATANQGSEATYESGFVIDKFPISRPNLTFSTLTVSNMSPEDSSIYLCSVEETSSGNTIYFGEGSWLTVV.

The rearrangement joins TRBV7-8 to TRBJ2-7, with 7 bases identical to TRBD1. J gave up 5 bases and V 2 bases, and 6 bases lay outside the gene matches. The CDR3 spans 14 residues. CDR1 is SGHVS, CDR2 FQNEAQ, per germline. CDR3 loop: CASSLTGEHNEQYF. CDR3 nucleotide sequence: TGTGCCAGCAGCTTAACAGGGGAGCATAACGAGCAGTACTTC.

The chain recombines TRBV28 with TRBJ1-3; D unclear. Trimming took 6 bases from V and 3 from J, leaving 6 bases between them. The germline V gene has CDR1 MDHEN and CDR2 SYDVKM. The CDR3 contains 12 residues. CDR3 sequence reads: CASSPDGNTIYF. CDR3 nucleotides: TGTGCCAGCAGCCCGGATGGAAACACCATATATTTT.

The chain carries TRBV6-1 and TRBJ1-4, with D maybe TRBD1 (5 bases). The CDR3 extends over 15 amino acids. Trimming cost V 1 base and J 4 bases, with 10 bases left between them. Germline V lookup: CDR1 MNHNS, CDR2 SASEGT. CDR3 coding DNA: TGTGCCAGCAGTGAAGGGGGACGGCTTAATGAAAAACTGTTTTTT. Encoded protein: CASSEGGRLNEKLFF.

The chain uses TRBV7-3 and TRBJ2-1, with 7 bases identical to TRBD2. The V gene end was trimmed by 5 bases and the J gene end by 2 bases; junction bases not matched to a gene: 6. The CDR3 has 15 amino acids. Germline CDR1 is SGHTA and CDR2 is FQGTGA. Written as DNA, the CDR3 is TGTGCCAGCAGCCCAACAGCGGGGCCCTACAATGAGCAGTTCTTC. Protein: CASSPTAGPYNEQFF.

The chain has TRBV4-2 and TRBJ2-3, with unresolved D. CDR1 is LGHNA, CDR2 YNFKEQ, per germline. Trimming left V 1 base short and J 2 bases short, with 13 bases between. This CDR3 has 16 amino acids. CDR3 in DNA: TGTGCCAGCAGCCAAGGACACGCCGACCTCACAGATACGCAGTATTTT. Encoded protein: CASSQGHADLTDTQYF.

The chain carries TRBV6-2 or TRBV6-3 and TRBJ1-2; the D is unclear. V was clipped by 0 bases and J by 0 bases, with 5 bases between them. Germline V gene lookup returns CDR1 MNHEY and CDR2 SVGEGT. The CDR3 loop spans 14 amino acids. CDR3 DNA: TGTGCCAGCAGTTACTCGGCGGCTAACTATGGCTACACCTTC. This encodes CASSYSAANYGYTF.

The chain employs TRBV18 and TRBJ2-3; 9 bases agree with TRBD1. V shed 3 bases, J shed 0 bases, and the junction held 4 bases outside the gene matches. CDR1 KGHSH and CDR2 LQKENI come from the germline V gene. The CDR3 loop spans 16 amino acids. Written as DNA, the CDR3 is TGTGCCAGCTCACCGACAGGGGGAATTAGCACAGATACGCAGTATTTT. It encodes CASSPTGGISTDTQYF.

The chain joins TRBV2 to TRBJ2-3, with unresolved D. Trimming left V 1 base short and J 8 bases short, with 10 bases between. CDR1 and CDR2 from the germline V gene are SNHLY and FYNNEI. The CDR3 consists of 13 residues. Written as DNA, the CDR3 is TGTGCCAGCAGTGAAGAAAAGACCGTTACGCAGTATTTT. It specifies CASSEEKTVTQYF.

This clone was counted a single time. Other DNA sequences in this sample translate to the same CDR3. CDR3 DNA sequence: TGTGCCAGCAGCCAAGAGGGACAGGGGGGCGAGACCCAGTACTTC. This gives the protein CASSQEGQGGETQYF. The genes are TRBV3-1 (or the pseudogene TRBV3-2) and TRBJ2-5; 11 bases agree with TRBD1. The CDR3 length is 15 residues. With 0 bases clipped from V and 5 bases from J, the junction kept 2 bases outside the gene matches. Per germline, CDR1 LGHDT and CDR2 YNNKEL (reference sequence).

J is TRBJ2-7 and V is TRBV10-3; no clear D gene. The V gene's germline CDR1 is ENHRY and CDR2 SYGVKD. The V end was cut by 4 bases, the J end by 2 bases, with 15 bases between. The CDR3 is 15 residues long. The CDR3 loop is CAISAVRLHTYEQYF. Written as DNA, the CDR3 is TGTGCCATCAGTGCGGTCAGACTGCATACCTACGAGCAGTACTTC.

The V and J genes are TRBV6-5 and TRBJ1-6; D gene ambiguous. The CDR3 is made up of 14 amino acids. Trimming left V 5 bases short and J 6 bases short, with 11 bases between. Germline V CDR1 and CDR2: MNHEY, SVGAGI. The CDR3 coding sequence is TGTGCCAGCAGTAGGCCATGGCCTAATTCACCCCTCCACTTT. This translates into CASSRPWPNSPLHF.

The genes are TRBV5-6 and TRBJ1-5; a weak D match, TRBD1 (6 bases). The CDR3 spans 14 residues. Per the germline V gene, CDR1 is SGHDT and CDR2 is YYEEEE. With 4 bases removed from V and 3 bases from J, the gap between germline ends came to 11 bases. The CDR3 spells CASSKGQFNQPQHF. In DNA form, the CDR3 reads TGTGCCAGCAGCAAAGGACAGTTCAATCAGCCCCAGCATTTT.

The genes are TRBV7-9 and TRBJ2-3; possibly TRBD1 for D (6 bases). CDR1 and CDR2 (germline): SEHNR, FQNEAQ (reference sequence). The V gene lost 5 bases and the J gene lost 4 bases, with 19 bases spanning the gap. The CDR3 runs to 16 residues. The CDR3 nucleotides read TGTGCCAGCAGCGACGGAACAGGGCCCCTATCAGATACGCAGTATTTT. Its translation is CASSDGTGPLSDTQYF.

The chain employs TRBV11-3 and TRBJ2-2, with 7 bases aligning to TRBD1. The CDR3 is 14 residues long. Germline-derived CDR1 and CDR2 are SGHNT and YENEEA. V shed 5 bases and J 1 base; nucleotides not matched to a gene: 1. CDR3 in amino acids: CASSRDRNTGELFF. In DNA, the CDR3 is TGTGCCAGCAGCCGGGACAGGAACACCGGGGAGCTGTTTTTT.

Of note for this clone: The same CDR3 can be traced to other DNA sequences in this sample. In nucleotides, the CDR3 is TGTGCCAGCTCACCGGGAGGGTACGAGCAGTACTTC. This gives the protein CASSPGGYEQYF. The genes are TRBV18 and TRBJ2-7; 7 bases match TRBD2. The germline gives CDR1 KGHSH, CDR2 LQKENI. V lost 3 bases, J lost 4 bases, and 0 bases stayed unmatched. The CDR3 has 12 residues.

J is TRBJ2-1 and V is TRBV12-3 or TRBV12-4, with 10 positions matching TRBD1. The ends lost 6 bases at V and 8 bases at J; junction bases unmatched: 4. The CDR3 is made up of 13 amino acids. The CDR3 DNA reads TGTGCCAGCAGGCGACAGGGGGCCCATGAGCAGTTCTTC. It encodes CASRRQGAHEQFF.

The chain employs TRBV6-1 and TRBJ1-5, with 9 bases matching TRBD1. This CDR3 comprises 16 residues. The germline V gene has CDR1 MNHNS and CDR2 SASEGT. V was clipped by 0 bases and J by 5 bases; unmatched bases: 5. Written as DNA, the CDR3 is TGTGCCAGCAGTGAAGCGAGGGACAGGGTCGATCAGCCCCAGCATTTT. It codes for CASSEARDRVDQPQHF.

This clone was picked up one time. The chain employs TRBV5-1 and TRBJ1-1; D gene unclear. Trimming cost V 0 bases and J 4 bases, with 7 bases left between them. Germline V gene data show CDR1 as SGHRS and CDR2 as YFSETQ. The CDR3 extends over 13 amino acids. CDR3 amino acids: CASSLGGGTEAFF. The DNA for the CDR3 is TGCGCCAGCAGCTTGGGGGGAGGCACTGAAGCTTTCTTT.

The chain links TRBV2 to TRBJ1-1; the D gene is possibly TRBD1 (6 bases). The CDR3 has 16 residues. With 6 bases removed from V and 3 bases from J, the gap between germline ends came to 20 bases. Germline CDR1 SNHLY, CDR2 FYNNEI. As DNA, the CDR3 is TGTGCCAGCAGCCTGAACAGGGTATTGGGGGACACTGAAGCTTTCTTT. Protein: CASSLNRVLGDTEAFF.

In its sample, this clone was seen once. CDR3 protein: CASSPGLATSGEQYF. The CDR3 coding sequence is TGTGCCAGCAGCCCCGGACTAGCAACATCGGGTGAGCAGTACTTC. The chain has TRBV7-8 and TRBJ2-7, with TRBD2 matching 8 bases. The V gene's germline CDR1 is SGHVS and CDR2 FQNEAQ. CDR3 length equals 15 residues. The junction had 13 bases not matched to a gene; V was cut back by 5 bases and J by 7 bases. The full variable domain, with the rest looked up from reference TRBV7-8 and TRBJ2-7, is GAGVSQSPRYKVAKRGQDVALRCDPISGHVSLFWYQQALGQGPEFLTYFQNEAQLDKSGLPSDRFFAERPEGSVSTLKIQRTQQEDSAVYLCASSPGLATSGEQYFGPGTRLTVT.

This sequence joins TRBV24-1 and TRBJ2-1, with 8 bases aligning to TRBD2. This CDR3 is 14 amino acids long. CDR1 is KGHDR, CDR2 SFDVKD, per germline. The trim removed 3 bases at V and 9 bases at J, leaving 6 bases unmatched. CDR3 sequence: CATSDQGLASEQFF. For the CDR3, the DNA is TGTGCCACCAGTGATCAAGGACTAGCAAGTGAGCAGTTCTTC.

For the CDR3, the DNA is TGTGCCAGCAGCCAGGGGAACACCGGGGAGCTGTTTTTT. It codes for CASSQGNTGELFF. J is TRBJ2-2 and V is TRBV9, with D possibly matching TRBD1 (5 bases). There are 13 residues in the CDR3. CDR1 is SGDLS and CDR2 is YYNGEE in the germline V gene. Trimming removed 4 bases from V and 1 base from J, with 5 bases in between.

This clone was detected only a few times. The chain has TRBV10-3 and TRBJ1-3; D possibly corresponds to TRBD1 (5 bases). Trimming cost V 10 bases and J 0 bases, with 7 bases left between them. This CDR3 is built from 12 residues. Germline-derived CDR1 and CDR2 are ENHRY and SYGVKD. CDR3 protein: CANQGSGNTIYF. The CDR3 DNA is TGTGCCAACCAGGGCTCTGGAAACACCATATATTTT.